This TCR beta chain appears in the sequencing data of a study of blood T cell repertoires in COVID-19. Overall study: Specimens from acute and convalescent COVID-19 originated in the United States, Italy and Spain. From T cells, B-cell-depleted T cells, or PBMCs came the material, which was cDNA or gDNA.

The germline V and J ends were trimmed by 5 bases and 0 bases, with 14 bases remaining between them. CDR3 length: 16 residues. The V gene's germline CDR1 is SGHAT and CDR2 FQNNGV. Clones were sequenced by immunoSEQ multiplex PCR, and TCRdb holds only the in-frame ones, with some missing. The sample carries about 140,000 clones, roughly 85% recorded once. V is TRBV11-2 and J is TRBJ2-4; D unresolved. Sample: peripheral blood. The clonotype originates from a human donor with acute or convalescent COVID-19. The donor label of this sample is uncertain. The CDR3 loop reads CASSRVSALAKNIQYF. The CDR3 DNA is TGTGCCAGCAGCCGGGTGTCAGCCCTAGCCAAAAACATTCAGTACTTC.